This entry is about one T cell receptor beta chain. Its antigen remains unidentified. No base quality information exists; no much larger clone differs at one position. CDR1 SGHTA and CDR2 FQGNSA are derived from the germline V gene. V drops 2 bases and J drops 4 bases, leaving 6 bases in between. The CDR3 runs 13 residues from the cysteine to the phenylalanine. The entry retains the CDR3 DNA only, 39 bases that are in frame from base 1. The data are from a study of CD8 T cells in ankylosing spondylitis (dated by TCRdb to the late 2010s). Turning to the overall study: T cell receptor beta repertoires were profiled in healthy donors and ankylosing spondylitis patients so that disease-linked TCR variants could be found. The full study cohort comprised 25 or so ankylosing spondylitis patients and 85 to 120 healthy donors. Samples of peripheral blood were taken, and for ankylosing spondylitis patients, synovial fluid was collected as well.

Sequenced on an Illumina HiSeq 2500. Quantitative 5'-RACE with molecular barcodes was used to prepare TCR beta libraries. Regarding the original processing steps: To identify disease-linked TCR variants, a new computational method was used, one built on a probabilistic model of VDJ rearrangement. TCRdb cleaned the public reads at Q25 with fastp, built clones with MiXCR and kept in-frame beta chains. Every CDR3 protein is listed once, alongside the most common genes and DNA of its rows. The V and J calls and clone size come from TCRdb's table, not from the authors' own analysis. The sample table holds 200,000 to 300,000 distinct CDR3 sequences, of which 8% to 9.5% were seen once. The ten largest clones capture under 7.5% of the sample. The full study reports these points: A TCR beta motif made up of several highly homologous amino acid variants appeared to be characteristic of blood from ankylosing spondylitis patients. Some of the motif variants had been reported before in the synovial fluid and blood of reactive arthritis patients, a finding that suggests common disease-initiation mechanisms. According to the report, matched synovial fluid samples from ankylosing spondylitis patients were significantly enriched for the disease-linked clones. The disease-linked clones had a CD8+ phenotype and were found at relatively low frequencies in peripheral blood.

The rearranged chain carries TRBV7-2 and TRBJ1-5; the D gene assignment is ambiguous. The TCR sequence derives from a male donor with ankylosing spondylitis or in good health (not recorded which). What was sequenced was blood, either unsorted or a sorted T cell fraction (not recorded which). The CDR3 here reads CASSLTLNQPQHF. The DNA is TGTGCCAGCAGCTTAACCCTTAATCAGCCCCAGCATTTT.